This T cell receptor beta chain was documented in a study of control samples from healthy donors and cancer patients. Per germline, CDR1 MNHEY and CDR2 SVGEGT. The germline V and J ends were trimmed by 0 bases and 5 bases, with 4 bases remaining between them. The CDR3 is made up of 12 amino acids. Generated by immunoSEQ multiplex PCR, the TCRdb table keeps only in-frame clones and is missing some. Of 150,000 to 200,000 clones in the sample, roughly 90% were seen once. Sequencing was done on a sample of blood. This clonotype was obtained from a man between 25 and 39 years old in good health. The chain joins TRBV6-2 or TRBV6-3 to TRBJ2-5; D call uncertain. The CDR3 DNA reads as TGTGCCAGCAGTTACTCAGGGGAGACCCAGTACTTC. Translated: CASSYSGETQYF.